Shown below are 17 T cell receptor beta chains from a single sample sequenced in a study of cytomegalovirus exposure and HLA in healthy donors. Primers included in the PCR were 60 Vbeta and 13 Jbeta primers. Produced via immunoSEQ multiplex PCR; TCRdb's table is partial and in-frame only. The table has 150,000 to 200,000 clones, over 60% seen once. What was sequenced was PBMCs. These receptors were taken from a girl aged 5-17 years in good health and CMV-seronegative.

This rearrangement joins TRBV5-4 to TRBJ2-7, with TRBD1 matching 7 bases. Looked up from germline, CDR1 is SGHNT and CDR2 is YYREEE (reference sequence). The CDR3 is made up of 15 amino acids. The V and J ends lost 0 bases and 5 bases, in that order; junction bases with no gene match: 8. The CDR3 here is CASSLGGYGQDEQYF. CDR3 coding DNA: TGTGCCAGCAGCTTGGGAGGGTACGGACAGGACGAGCAGTACTTC.

The genes are TRBV2 and TRBJ2-5; 7 positions agree with TRBD2. The ends lost 7 bases at V and 0 bases at J; junction bases unmatched: 2. This CDR3 spans 13 amino acids. Germline V lookup: CDR1 SNHLY, CDR2 FYNNEI. This chain's CDR3 is CASTGGYQETQYF. In DNA form, the CDR3 reads TGTGCCAGCACCGGGGGGTACCAAGAGACCCAGTACTTC.

The CDR3 DNA follows: TGTGCCAGCAGCTTGGATCTGGGGCTTGATGGCTACACCTTC. It specifies CASSLDLGLDGYTF. V is TRBV5-5 and J is TRBJ1-2; D possibly corresponds to TRBD1 (5 bases). The CDR3 sequence is 14 residues long. V was trimmed by 0 bases and J by 6 bases, leaving 12 bases between them. CDR1 SGHKS and CDR2 YYEKEE come from the germline V gene (reference sequence).

The CDR3 sequence: CSVEKGGGAAKTQYF. CDR3 sequence (DNA): TGCAGCGTTGAAAAGGGCGGGGGGGCCGCGAAGACCCAGTACTTC. V and J are TRBV29-1 and TRBJ2-5, with 9 bases that match TRBD2. Germline-derived CDR1 and CDR2 are SQVTM and ANQGSEA. This CDR3 has 15 residues. The V segment lost 2 bases and the J segment 6 bases; nucleotides outside the gene matches: 10.

This chain uses TRBV19 with TRBJ1-1; a weak D match, TRBD1 (6 bases). CDR1 is LNHDA and CDR2 is SQIVND in the germline V gene (reference sequence). The CDR3 length is 13 residues. V gave up 6 bases and J gave up 5 bases, with 13 bases separating them. The CDR3 DNA is TGTGCCAGTAGAGTAGGGGGTGGAACTGAAGCTTTCTTT. Translating gives CASRVGGGTEAFF.

This clone was counted only a few times. This chain uses TRBV4-1 with TRBJ1-4; TRBD1 agrees at 7 bases. The CDR3 sequence is 15 residues long. The germline V gene has CDR1 MGHRA and CDR2 YSYEKL. Losses at the gene ends were 3 bases for V and 8 bases for J; bases not matched to a gene: 9. DNA for the CDR3: TGCGCCAGCAGCCATTCGGGGACAGCAGCCGAAAAACTGTTTTTT. It specifies CASSHSGTAAEKLFF.

The chain combines TRBV12-5 with TRBJ1-2; D might be TRBD1 (6 bases). Trimming shortened V by 6 bases and J by 3 bases, and 14 bases separated the two germline ends. This CDR3 spans 14 amino acids. Germline V gene lookup returns CDR1 LGHNT and CDR2 FRNRAP. CDR3 region: CASGPLGTHYGYTF. The DNA of the CDR3 is TGTGCTAGTGGCCCCCTCGGGACACACTATGGCTACACCTTC.

This clone was seen more than once but under ten times. The CDR3: CARQQGNTEAFF. The DNA for the CDR3 is TGTGCCAGGCAACAGGGGAACACTGAAGCTTTCTTT. The chain combines TRBV2 with TRBJ1-1; D may be TRBD1 (6 bases). Germline loops: CDR1 SNHLY, CDR2 FYNNEI. The CDR3 spans 12 residues. V lost 9 bases and J lost 1, with 9 bases in between.

The chain couples TRBV9 to TRBJ1-6, with D perhaps matching TRBD1 (6 bases). Germline CDR1 SGDLS, CDR2 YYNGEE. Trimming took 8 bases from V and 0 from J, leaving 15 bases between them. CDR3 length: 16 residues. In DNA, the CDR3 is TGTGCCAGTCAAGGTGGGGGCTCCTCCTATAATTCACCCCTCCACTTT. It codes for CASQGGGSSYNSPLHF. Filled out from reference TRBV9 and TRBJ1-6, the complete variable domain reads DSGVTQTPKHLITATGQRVTLRCSPRSGDLSVYWYQQSLDQGLQFLIQYYNGEERAKGNILERFSAQQFPDLHSELNLSSLELGDSALYFCASQGGGSSYNSPLHFGNGTRLTVT.

The gene calls are TRBV5-8 and TRBJ2-6; 7 nucleotides match TRBD1. Germline V gene lookup returns CDR1 SGHTS and CDR2 YDEGEE. The junction had 5 bases not matched to a gene; V was cut back by 2 bases and J by 0 bases. The CDR3 runs 17 residues. The CDR3 reads CASSFEGARSGANVLTF. CDR3 in DNA: TGTGCCAGCAGCTTCGAGGGGGCCCGCTCTGGGGCCAACGTCCTGACTTTC.

This CDR3 reads CASSVAGEKQYF. In DNA, the CDR3 is TGTGCCAGCAGCGTAGCGGGGGAAAAGCAGTATTTT. The chain uses TRBV9 and TRBJ2-3; possibly TRBD2 for D (6 bases). Germline V CDR1 and CDR2: SGDLS, YYNGEE. The CDR3 spans 12 residues. V was clipped by 0 bases and J by 11 bases, with 10 bases between them. Variable domain in full (rest from reference TRBV9 and TRBJ2-3): DSGVTQTPKHLITATGQRVTLRCSPRSGDLSVYWYQQSLDQGLQFLIQYYNGEERAKGNILERFSAQQFPDLHSELNLSSLELGDSALYFCASSVAGEKQYFGPGTRLTVL.

This clone was counted a few times. This chain links TRBV4-1 with TRBJ1-1; D remains ambiguous. The CDR3 has 13 residues. CDR1 and CDR2 (germline): MGHRA, YSYEKL. V dropped 1 base and J dropped 0 bases, with 3 bases sitting between them. The CDR3 sequence is CASSQGVNTEAFF. Here the CDR3 DNA reads TGCGCCAGCAGCCAAGGAGTGAACACTGAAGCTTTCTTT.

This rearrangement joins TRBV29-1 to TRBJ2-7, with D tentatively TRBD2 (7 bases). CDR1 SQVTM and CDR2 ANQGSEA come from the germline V gene. This CDR3 has 12 amino acids. Between the trimmed V and J ends, which lost 3 bases and 5 bases, there was a span of 11 bases. CDR3 residues: CSVERGLDEQYF. The DNA of the CDR3 is TGCAGCGTTGAGCGGGGGCTGGACGAGCAGTACTTC.

This clone was observed a few times. The rearrangement uses TRBV4-1 and TRBJ2-7; 9 bases agree with TRBD1. The CDR3 length is 16 residues. V lost 1 base to trimming and J lost 3 bases; unmatched junction nucleotides: 7. Germline CDR1 and CDR2: MGHRA and YSYEKL. This chain's CDR3 is CASSQVGGQGLYEQYF. CDR3 sequence (DNA): TGCGCCAGCAGCCAAGTTGGAGGACAGGGGCTCTACGAGCAGTACTTC.

This clone was seen more than once but under ten times. This sequence joins TRBV5-1 and TRBJ2-7, with D possibly matching TRBD2 (6 bases). Germline V CDR1 and CDR2: SGHRS, YFSETQ. The CDR3 length is 12 residues. V lost 3 bases to trimming and J lost 5 bases, with 9 bases between them. Here the CDR3 DNA reads TGCGCCAGCAGCTACGGGACTGACGAGCAGTACTTC. This gives the protein CASSYGTDEQYF. The full variable domain, rest sourced from reference TRBV5-1 and TRBJ2-7, is KAGVTQTPRYLIKTRGQQVTLSCSPISGHRSVSWYQQTPGQGLQFLFEYFSETQRNKGNFPGRFSGRQFSNSRSEMNVSTLELGDSALYLCASSYGTDEQYFGPGTRLTVT.

This clone has just a few counts. The rearrangement links TRBV27 to TRBJ1-5, with 10 bases matching TRBD1. The ends lost 7 bases at V and 4 bases at J; junction bases unmatched: 7. Germline values: CDR1 MNHEY, CDR2 SMNVEV (reference sequence). This CDR3 spans 15 amino acids. CDR3 amino acids: CASTPGTGVNQPQHF. The DNA of the CDR3 is TGTGCCAGCACTCCCGGGACAGGGGTTAATCAGCCCCAGCATTTT.

This clone was seen only a few times. The rearrangement links TRBV9 to TRBJ2-7; D gene uncertain. V was trimmed by 0 bases and J by 2 bases, leaving 9 bases between them. From germline, CDR1 is SGDLS and CDR2 YYNGEE. This CDR3 has 14 amino acids. CDR3 sequence: CASSVGGFTYEQYF. The CDR3 region has the DNA TGTGCCAGCAGCGTAGGTGGCTTCACCTACGAGCAGTACTTC.